A selection of T cell receptor beta chains follows, all from one sample in a study of blood T cell repertoires in COVID-19. The protocol was immunoSEQ multiplex PCR, while the TCRdb copy is restricted to in-frame clones and leaves out a portion. Of 100,000 to 150,000 clones listed, around 74% are singletons. Sequenced sample: peripheral blood. All receptors come from an older man with COVID-19, enrolled during active disease. CDR3s include the opening cysteine and the closing phenylalanine or tryptophan. The D gene is left open where the match is weak. Some rows mark clone size as missing; the rest say once, few, many or name a class of expanded clone.

CASSFTPDTNSPLHF	TGTGCCAGCAGTTTCACGCCGGACACTAATTCACCCCTCCACTTT	TRBV6-5	TRBJ1-6	NA	15	NA
CASSLTGTGSRGYTF	TGTGCCAGCAGCCTAACCGGGACAGGGAGTCGTGGCTACACCTTC	TRBV7-3	TRBJ1-2	TRBD1	15	NA
CASSNSRNTEAFF	TGTGCCAGCAGTAACAGCAGGAACACTGAAGCTTTCTTT	TRBV6-5	TRBJ1-1	NA	13	NA
CAISETPGAGYEQYF	TGTGCCATCAGTGAGACTCCAGGGGCGGGCTACGAGCAGTACTTC	TRBV10-3	TRBJ2-7	NA	15	NA
CASSIPPTGGMFF	TGTGCCAGTAGTATCCCGCCCACAGGGGGGATGTTTTTT	TRBV19	TRBJ1-4	TRBD1	13	NA
CASSQVQGRANYGYTF	TGCGCCAGCAGCCAAGTCCAGGGGCGAGCTAACTATGGCTACACCTTC	TRBV4-1	TRBJ1-2	NA	16	NA
CASSLWLDTQYF	TGTGCCAGCAGCCTATGGTTAGATACGCAGTATTTT	TRBV11-2	TRBJ2-3	NA	12	NA
CAWSPRGEKLFF	TGTGCCTGGAGTCCCAGGGGAGAAAAACTGTTTTTT	TRBV30	TRBJ1-4	NA	12	NA
CSVRDTSVADTQYF	TGCAGCGTGAGGGACACTAGCGTTGCAGATACGCAGTATTTT	TRBV29-1	TRBJ2-3	NA	14	NA
CSASWGLADYNEQFF	TGCAGTGCTAGTTGGGGGCTAGCGGACTACAATGAGCAGTTCTTC	TRBV20-1	TRBJ2-1	NA	15	NA
CASSQGLAGDTGELFF	TGCGCCAGCAGCCAAGGACTAGCGGGGGACACCGGGGAGCTGTTTTTT	TRBV4-3	TRBJ2-2	TRBD2	16	NA
CASSEHRGPGELFF	TGTGCCAGCAGCGAACACAGGGGTCCCGGGGAGCTGTTTTTT	TRBV9	TRBJ2-2	TRBD1	14	NA
CASSGGGGNIQYF	TGTGCCAGCAGTGGAGGGGGGGGAAACATTCAGTACTTC	TRBV2	TRBJ2-4	NA	13	few
CASRPDMNTEAFF	TGTGCCAGCAGACCGGACATGAACACTGAAGCTTTCTTT	TRBV2	TRBJ1-1	NA	13	NA
CASSRKLAGGPYNEQFF	TGTGCCAGCAGCAGAAAACTAGCGGGAGGGCCGTACAATGAGCAGTTCTTC	TRBV25-1	TRBJ2-1	TRBD2	17	NA
CASSHRETGELFF	TGTGCCAGCAGTCACAGGGAGACCGGGGAGCTGTTTTTT	TRBV27	TRBJ2-2	NA	13	NA
CASSQAGVREQYF	TGTGCCAGCAGCCAAGCCGGGGTCCGCGAGCAGTACTTC	TRBV3-1/TRBV3-2	TRBJ2-7	NA	13	NA
CASFRGSSSSYEQYF	TGTGCCAGCTTTCGGGGGTCATCGAGCTCCTACGAGCAGTACTTC	TRBV21-1	TRBJ2-7	NA	15	NA
CATSDSGQGWATQYF	TGTGCCACCAGTGATTCGGGACAGGGCTGGGCGACCCAGTACTTC	TRBV24-1	TRBJ2-5	TRBD1	15	few
CASREPGLQAQYF	TGCGCCAGCAGAGAACCTGGGCTGCAGGCCCAGTACTTC	TRBV5-1	TRBJ2-5	NA	13	NA
CASSSPLVNNEQFF	TGTGCCAGCAGTTCCCCCCTAGTAAACAATGAGCAGTTCTTC	TRBV6-2/TRBV6-3	TRBJ2-1	NA	14	NA
CASKLRQGFTYEQYF	TGTGCCAGCAAACTACGACAGGGTTTTACCTACGAGCAGTACTTC	TRBV27	TRBJ2-7	TRBD1	15	NA
CASSMAGDTDTQYF	TGCGCCAGCAGCATGGCGGGAGACACAGATACGCAGTATTTT	TRBV4-1	TRBJ2-3	TRBD2	14	NA
CSVVATSGSGVGETQYF	TGCAGCGTTGTCGCGACTAGCGGGTCCGGAGTTGGGGAGACCCAGTACTTC	TRBV29-1	TRBJ2-5	TRBD2	17	NA
CASSPQNPGTGVSPLHF	TGTGCCAGCTCACCACAGAACCCCGGGACAGGGGTCTCACCCCTCCACTTT	TRBV18	TRBJ1-6	TRBD1	17	NA
CASSPKTSSQETQYF	TGTGCCAGCAGCCCAAAAACTAGCTCTCAAGAGACCCAGTACTTC	TRBV5-4	TRBJ2-5	NA	15	NA
CASSQGTGGPSDTQYF	TGCGCCAGCAGCCAAGGTACGGGAGGGCCATCAGATACGCAGTATTTT	TRBV4-1	TRBJ2-3	TRBD2	16	NA
CASSTRNEQFF	TGTGCCAGCAGCACTAGAAATGAGCAGTTCTTC	TRBV5-6	TRBJ2-1	NA	11	NA
CASSGDNSYEQYF	TGCGCCAGCAGCGGGGACAACTCCTACGAGCAGTACTTC	TRBV5-1	TRBJ2-7	NA	13	few
CASSLSAGWRRNQPQHF	TGTGCCAGCAGTTTATCCGCGGGGTGGCGTCGCAATCAGCCCCAGCATTTT	TRBV28	TRBJ1-5	NA	17	NA
CASSFASGLPPTDTQYF	TGTGCCAGCAGCTTTGCTAGCGGCCTACCCCCCACAGATACGCAGTATTTT	TRBV7-8	TRBJ2-3	TRBD2	17	NA
CATSAIGLNNEQFF	TGTGCCACCAGCGCAATCGGACTGAACAATGAGCAGTTCTTC	TRBV15	TRBJ2-1	NA	14	NA
CASSSKYRNAEAFF	TGTGCCAGCAGTTCAAAGTACAGGAACGCTGAAGCTTTCTTT	TRBV28	TRBJ1-1	NA	14	NA
CASSLRDYSTDTQYF	TGTGCCAGCAGCCTCCGGGACTATAGCACAGATACGCAGTATTTT	TRBV5-4	TRBJ2-3	TRBD2	15	once
CASSLSLWTGGAGQYF	TGTGCCAGCAGCCTCTCCCTCTGGACAGGGGGCGCTGGGCAGTACTTC	TRBV28	TRBJ2-7	TRBD1	16	NA
CASSPAGTGYYEQYF	TGTGCCAGCAGCCCAGCAGGGACAGGCTATTACGAGCAGTACTTC	TRBV9	TRBJ2-7	TRBD1	15	NA
CATSRPEQGPKNTEAFF	TGTGCCACCAGCAGACCGGAACAGGGACCAAAGAACACTGAAGCTTTCTTT	TRBV15	TRBJ1-1	NA	17	NA
CASSLAGYQPQHF	TGTGCCAGCAGCTTAGCCGGGTATCAGCCCCAGCATTTT	TRBV7-2	TRBJ1-5	NA	13	NA
CASSPPATDTQYF	TGTGCCAGCTCACCACCGGCCACAGATACGCAGTATTTT	TRBV18	TRBJ2-3	NA	13	NA
CASSNAVTNEKLFF	TGTGCCAGCAGTAACGCGGTCACTAATGAAAAACTGTTTTTT	TRBV28	TRBJ1-4	NA	14	NA
CASSLDRDFLAFADTQYF	TGTGCCAGCAGCTTAGACCGCGACTTCTTAGCATTTGCAGATACGCAGTATTTT	TRBV7-2	TRBJ2-3	NA	18	NA
CASSIFSGGYNEQFF	TGTGCCAGTAGTATTTTCAGCGGGGGATACAATGAGCAGTTCTTC	TRBV19	TRBJ2-1	TRBD2	15	NA
CASSATGFGELFF	TGTGCCAGCAGCGCCACAGGGTTCGGGGAGCTGTTTTTT	TRBV7-9	TRBJ2-2	NA	13	NA
CASSTDRATGELFF	TGCGCCAGCAGCACGGACAGGGCTACCGGGGAGCTGTTTTTT	TRBV5-1	TRBJ2-2	TRBD1	14	NA
CASSQDGREADSYNEQFF	TGCGCCAGCAGCCAGGACGGCAGGGAGGCTGACTCCTACAATGAGCAGTTCTTC	TRBV4-3	TRBJ2-1	NA	18	NA
CASSQAGVLQETQYF	TGTGCCAGCAGCCAGGCGGGAGTACTCCAAGAGACCCAGTACTTC	TRBV3-1/TRBV3-2	TRBJ2-5	TRBD2	15	NA
CASSAGLAVSYEQYF	TGTGCCAGCAGCGCCGGACTAGCGGTCTCCTACGAGCAGTACTTC	TRBV9	TRBJ2-7	TRBD2	15	NA
CASSPNIAGFTDTQYF	TGTGCCAGCAGCCCGAATATAGCGGGTTTCACAGATACGCAGTATTTT	TRBV3-1/TRBV3-2	TRBJ2-3	TRBD2	16	NA
CASSPPASGYGYTF	TGTGCCAGCAGTCCCCCTGCGAGCGGCTATGGCTACACCTTC	TRBV28	TRBJ1-2	NA	14	once
CTSSPQGVYRETQYF	TGCACCAGCAGCCCACAGGGCGTCTACCGGGAGACCCAGTACTTC	TRBV1	TRBJ2-5	NA	15	NA
CASSFPGEGDYGYTF	TGTGCCAGCAGTTTCCCAGGGGAGGGTGACTATGGCTACACCTTC	TRBV28	TRBJ1-2	NA	15	NA
CAWSGLGPSQPQHF	TGTGCCTGGAGTGGATTGGGGCCGAGTCAGCCCCAGCATTTT	TRBV30	TRBJ1-5	NA	14	NA
CASSFEGARGYTF	TGTGCCAGCAGCTTTGAGGGGGCTCGAGGCTACACCTTC	TRBV11-3	TRBJ1-2	TRBD1	13	NA
CASSDRIVSGELFF	TGCGCCAGCAGTGACAGGATAGTGTCCGGGGAGCTGTTTTTT	TRBV10-1	TRBJ2-2	NA	14	once
CASSYYSPGETQYF	TGTGCCAGCAGTTACTACTCCCCAGGGGAGACCCAGTACTTC	TRBV6-2/TRBV6-3	TRBJ2-5	NA	14	NA